This TCR beta chain was sequenced during a study of spatial heterogeneity in lung cancer. TCRdb analysed the 5' RACE reads with MiXCR anew, one entry per CDR3 protein. The sample lists tens of thousands of distinct CDR3 sequences, less than 9% occurring once. This clonotype was picked up many times. Documented time point: sample taken at primary tumor resection. Here the sequenced sample was PBMCs, taken at surgery. The source of this sequence is a female donor with early-stage non-small cell lung cancer.

CDR3 in DNA: TGTGCCAGCAGTTTAGGAGGGGGAAATTCACCCCTCCACTTT. Amino acid sequence: CASSLGGGNSPLHF. The rearrangement uses TRBV28 and TRBJ1-6, with D possibly matching TRBD1 (6 bases). The CDR3 covers 14 residues. CDR1 and CDR2 from the germline V gene are MDHEN and SYDVKM. V gave up 2 bases and J gave up 7 bases, with 9 bases separating them.